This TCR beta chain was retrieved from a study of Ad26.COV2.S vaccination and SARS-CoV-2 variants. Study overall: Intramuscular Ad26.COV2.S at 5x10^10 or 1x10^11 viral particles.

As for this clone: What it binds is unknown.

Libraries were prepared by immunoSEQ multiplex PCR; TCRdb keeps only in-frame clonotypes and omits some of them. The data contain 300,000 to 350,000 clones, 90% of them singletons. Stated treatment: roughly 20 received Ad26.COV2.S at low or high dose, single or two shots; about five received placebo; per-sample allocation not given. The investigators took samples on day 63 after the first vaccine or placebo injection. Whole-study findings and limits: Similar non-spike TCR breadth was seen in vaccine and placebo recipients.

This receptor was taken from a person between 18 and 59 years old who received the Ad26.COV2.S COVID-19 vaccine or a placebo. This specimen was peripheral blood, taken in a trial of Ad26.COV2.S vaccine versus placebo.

DNA for the CDR3: TGTGCCACCAGTGATTCGGAAGCCAGCTCCTACAATGAGCAGTTCTTC. It is translated as CATSDSEASSYNEQFF. This chain links TRBV24-1 with TRBJ2-1; no clear D gene. Trimming removed 2 bases from V and 0 bases from J, with 10 bases in between. The CDR3 runs to 16 residues. The germline V gene has CDR1 KGHDR and CDR2 SFDVKD.